One T cell receptor beta chain is described in this entry. This entry is derived from a study of T-cell reconstitution after alpha-beta-depleted transplantation in children. TCRbeta library construction was performed incorporating unique molecular identifiers. Each CDR3 protein gets one entry after TCRdb re-called the PCR reads with MiXCR. The table shows hundreds of thousands of distinct CDR3 sequences, with 16% occurring only once. Germline V gene data show CDR1 as DFQATT and CDR2 as SNEGSKA (reference sequence). The V and J ends lost 1 base and 4 bases respectively, with 7 bases between them. The CDR3 consists of 13 residues.

The sequences come from PBMCs from the stem cell graft donor, collected from the stem cell graft. The receptor comes from a human donor who donated a stem cell graft to a child with acute myeloid leukemia. The V gene is TRBV20-1, the J gene TRBJ2-2; D ambiguous. The CDR3 here is CSARVVATGELFF. CDR3 nucleotides: TGCAGTGCTAGAGTGGTGGCCACCGGGGAGCTGTTTTTT.